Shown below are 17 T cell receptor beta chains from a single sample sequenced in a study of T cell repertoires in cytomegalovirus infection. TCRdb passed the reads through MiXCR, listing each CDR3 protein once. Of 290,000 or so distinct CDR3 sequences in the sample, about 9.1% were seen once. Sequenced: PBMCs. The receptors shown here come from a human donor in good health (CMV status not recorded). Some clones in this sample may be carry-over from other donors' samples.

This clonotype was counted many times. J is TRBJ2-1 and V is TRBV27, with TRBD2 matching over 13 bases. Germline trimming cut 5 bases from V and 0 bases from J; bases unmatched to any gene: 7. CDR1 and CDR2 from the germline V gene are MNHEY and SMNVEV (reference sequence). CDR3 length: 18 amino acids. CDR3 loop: CASSMGLAGSYSYNEQFF. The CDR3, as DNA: TGTGCCAGCAGTATGGGACTAGCGGGATCTTACTCCTACAATGAGCAGTTCTTC.

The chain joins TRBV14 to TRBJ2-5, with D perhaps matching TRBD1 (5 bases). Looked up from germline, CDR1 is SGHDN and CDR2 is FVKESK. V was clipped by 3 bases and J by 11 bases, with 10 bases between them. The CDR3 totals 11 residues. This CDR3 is CASSQDKVQYF. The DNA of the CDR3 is TGTGCCAGCAGCCAGGACAAAGTTCAGTACTTC.

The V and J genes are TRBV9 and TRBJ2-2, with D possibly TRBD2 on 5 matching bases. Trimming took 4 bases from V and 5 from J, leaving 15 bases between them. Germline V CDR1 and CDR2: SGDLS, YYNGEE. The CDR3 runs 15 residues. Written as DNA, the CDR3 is TGTGCCAGCAGCCCTCGAGACCTAGCAACCGGGGAGCTGTTTTTT. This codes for CASSPRDLATGELFF.

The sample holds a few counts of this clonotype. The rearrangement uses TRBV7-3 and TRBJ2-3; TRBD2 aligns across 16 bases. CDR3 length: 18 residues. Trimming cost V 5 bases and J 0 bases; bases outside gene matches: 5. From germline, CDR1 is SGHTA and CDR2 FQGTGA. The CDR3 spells CASSLGLAGGWSTDTQYF. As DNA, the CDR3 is TGTGCCAGCAGCCTGGGACTAGCGGGGGGGTGGAGCACAGATACGCAGTATTTT. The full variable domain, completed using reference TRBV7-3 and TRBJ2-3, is GAGVSQTPSNKVTEKGKYVELRCDPISGHTALYWYRQSLGQGPEFLIYFQGTGAADDSGLPNDRFFAVRPEGSVSTLKIQRTERGDSAVYLCASSLGLAGGWSTDTQYFGPGTRLTVL.

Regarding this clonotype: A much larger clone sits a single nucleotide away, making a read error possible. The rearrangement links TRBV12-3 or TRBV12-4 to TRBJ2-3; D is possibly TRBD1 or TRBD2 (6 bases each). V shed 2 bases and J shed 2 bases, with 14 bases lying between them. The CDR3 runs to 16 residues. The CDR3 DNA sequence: TGTGCCAGCAGTTTAACTAGGGGGGCCCTCACAGATACGCAGTATTTT. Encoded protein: CASSLTRGALTDTQYF.

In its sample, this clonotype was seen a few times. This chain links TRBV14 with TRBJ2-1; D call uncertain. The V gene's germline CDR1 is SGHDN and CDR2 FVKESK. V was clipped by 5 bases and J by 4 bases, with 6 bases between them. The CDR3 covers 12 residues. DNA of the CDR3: TGTGCCAGCAGCGGACCATACAATGAGCAGTTCTTC. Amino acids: CASSGPYNEQFF.

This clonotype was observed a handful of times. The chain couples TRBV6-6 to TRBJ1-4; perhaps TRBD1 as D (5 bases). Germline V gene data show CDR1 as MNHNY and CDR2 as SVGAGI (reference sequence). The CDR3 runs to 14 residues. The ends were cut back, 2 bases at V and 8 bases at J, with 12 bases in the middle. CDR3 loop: CASSYRGIEEKLFF. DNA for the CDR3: TGTGCCAGCAGTTACAGGGGAATAGAAGAAAAACTGTTTTTT.

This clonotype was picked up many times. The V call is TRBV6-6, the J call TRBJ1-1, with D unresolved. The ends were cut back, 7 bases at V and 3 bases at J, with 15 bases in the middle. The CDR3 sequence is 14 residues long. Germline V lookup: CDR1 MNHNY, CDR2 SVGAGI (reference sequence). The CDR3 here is CASKDRPFYTEAFF. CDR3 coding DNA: TGTGCCAGCAAAGACCGACCGTTTTACACTGAAGCTTTCTTT.

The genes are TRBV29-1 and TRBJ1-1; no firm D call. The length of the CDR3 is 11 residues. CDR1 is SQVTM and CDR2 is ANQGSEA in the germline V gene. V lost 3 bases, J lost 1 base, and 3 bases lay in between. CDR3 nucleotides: TGCAGCGTTGAGAGGAACACTGAAGCTTTCTTT. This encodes CSVERNTEAFF.

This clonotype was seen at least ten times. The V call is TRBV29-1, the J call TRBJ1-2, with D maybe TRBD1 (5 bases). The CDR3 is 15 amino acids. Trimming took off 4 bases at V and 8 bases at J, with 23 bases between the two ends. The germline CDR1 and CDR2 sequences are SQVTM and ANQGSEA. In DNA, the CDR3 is TGCAGCGTTGCGCCCCTTTCGTCGACAGCGCGGGGCTACACCTTC. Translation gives CSVAPLSSTARGYTF.

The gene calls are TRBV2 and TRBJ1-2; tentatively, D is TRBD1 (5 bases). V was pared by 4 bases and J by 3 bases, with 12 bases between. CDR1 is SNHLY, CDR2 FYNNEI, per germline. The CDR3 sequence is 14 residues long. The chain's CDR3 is CASSATQGDYGYTF. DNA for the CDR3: TGTGCCAGCAGTGCCACTCAGGGAGACTATGGCTACACCTTC.

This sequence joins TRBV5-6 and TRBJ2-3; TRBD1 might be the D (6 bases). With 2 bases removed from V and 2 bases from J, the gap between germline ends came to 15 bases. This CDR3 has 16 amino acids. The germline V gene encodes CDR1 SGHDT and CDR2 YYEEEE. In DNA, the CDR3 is TGTGCCAGCAGCTTAATCCTGGGGGCCCACACAGATACGCAGTATTTT. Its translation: CASSLILGAHTDTQYF.

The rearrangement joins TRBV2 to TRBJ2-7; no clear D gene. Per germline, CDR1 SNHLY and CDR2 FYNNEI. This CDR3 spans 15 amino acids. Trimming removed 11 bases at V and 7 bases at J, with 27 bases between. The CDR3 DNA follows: TGTGCCTTGGGTGGCAGTTGGGATGGGGATATGGAGCAGTACGTC. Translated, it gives CALGGSWDGDMEQYV.

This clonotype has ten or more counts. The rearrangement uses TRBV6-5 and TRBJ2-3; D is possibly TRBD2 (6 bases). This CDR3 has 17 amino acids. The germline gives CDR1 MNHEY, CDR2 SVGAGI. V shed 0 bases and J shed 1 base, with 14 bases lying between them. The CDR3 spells CASSYSIGSGGTDTQYF. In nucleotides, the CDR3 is TGTGCCAGCAGTTACTCGATTGGTAGCGGAGGCACAGATACGCAGTATTTT.

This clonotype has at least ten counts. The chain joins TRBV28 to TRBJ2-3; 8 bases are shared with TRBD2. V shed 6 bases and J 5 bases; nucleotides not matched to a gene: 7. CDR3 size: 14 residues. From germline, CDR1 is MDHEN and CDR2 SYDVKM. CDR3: CASRNGGAKDTQYF. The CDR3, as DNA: TGTGCCAGCAGAAACGGGGGGGCTAAAGATACGCAGTATTTT. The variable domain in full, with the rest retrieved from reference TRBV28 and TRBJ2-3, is DVKVTQSSRYLVKRTGEKVFLECVQDMDHENMFWYRQDPGLGLRLIYFSYDVKMKEKGDIPEGYSVSREKKERFSLILESASTNQTSMYLCASRNGGAKDTQYFGPGTRLTVL.

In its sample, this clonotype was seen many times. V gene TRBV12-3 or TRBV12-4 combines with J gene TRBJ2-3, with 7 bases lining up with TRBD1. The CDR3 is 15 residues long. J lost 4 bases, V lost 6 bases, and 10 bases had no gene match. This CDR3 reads CASSLGQVPPDTQYF. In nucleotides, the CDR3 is TGTGCCAGCAGCCTAGGACAGGTCCCCCCAGATACGCAGTATTTT.

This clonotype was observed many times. The CDR3 reads CASSQSAGFYNEQFF. The CDR3 coding sequence is TGCGCCAGCAGTCAATCAGCGGGGTTTTACAATGAGCAGTTCTTC. This chain links TRBV23-1 with TRBJ2-1; 7 bases match TRBD2. TRBV23-1 is assigned to the ORF class and has an uncertain function. CDR3 length: 15 residues. Unmatched junction bases numbered 3, after V lost 0 bases and J lost 4 bases.